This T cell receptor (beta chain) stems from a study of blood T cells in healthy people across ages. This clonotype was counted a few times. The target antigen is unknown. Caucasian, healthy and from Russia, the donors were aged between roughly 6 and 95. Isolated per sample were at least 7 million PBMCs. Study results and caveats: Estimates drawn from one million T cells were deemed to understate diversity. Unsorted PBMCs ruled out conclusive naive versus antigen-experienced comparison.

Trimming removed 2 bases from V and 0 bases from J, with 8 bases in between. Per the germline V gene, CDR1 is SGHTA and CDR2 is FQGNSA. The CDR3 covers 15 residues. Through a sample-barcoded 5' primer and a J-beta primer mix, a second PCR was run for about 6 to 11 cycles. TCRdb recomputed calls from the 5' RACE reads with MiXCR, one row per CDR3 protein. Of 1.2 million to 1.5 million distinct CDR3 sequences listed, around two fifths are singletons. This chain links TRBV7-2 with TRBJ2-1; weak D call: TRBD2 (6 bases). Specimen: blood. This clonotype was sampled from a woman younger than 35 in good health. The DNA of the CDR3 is TGTGCCAGCAGCTTAAGGCGGGACTCCTACAATGAGCAGTTCTTC. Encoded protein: CASSLRRDSYNEQFF.